This T cell receptor (beta chain) was recovered during a study of blood T cell repertoires in COVID-19. At the level of the study: Material from acute and convalescent COVID-19 was sourced from the United States, Italy and Spain. Sources were T cells, B-cell-depleted T cells, or PBMCs; the material itself was cDNA or gDNA.

V lost 7 bases to trimming and J lost 5 bases; unmatched junction nucleotides: 5. Germline CDR1 and CDR2: SEHNR and FQNEAQ (reference sequence). The CDR3 totals 13 residues. Clones were read by immunoSEQ multiplex PCR, and TCRdb kept only the in-frame ones, dropping some. The sample lists some 120,000 clones; more than 85% were seen once. Seattle researchers signed up patients amid active infection and tracked them longitudinally. The chain recombines TRBV7-9 with TRBJ2-5, with 9 positions matching TRBD2. The sequenced sample consisted of peripheral blood. The sequence was collected from a man aged 50 to 59 with COVID-19, enrolled during active disease. CDR3 in DNA: TGTGCCAGCACCGGGACTAGCTTTGAGACCCAGTACTTC. Its protein is CASTGTSFETQYF.